Following are 16 T cell receptor beta chains from one sample sequenced in a study of immune heterogeneity within non-small cell lung tumors. Bulk tumor genomic DNA (roughly 630 ng per sample) served as template. Several spatially distant biopsies were obtained per primary tumor intraoperatively. Newly diagnosed with untreated non-small cell lung cancer, the patients underwent curative surgery. The authors amplified TCR beta CDR3 by multiplex PCR with 32 V and 13 J primers. TCRdb re-derived calls from the multiplex PCR reads in MiXCR, one entry per CDR3 protein. The data hold 21,000 or so distinct CDR3 sequences, with around 30% observed a single time. The sample comprised lung tumor tissue. The receptor set was obtained from a man aged 40-50 years with non-small cell lung cancer.

This clonotype is labeled as medium-sized (0.01 to 0.1%). The gene calls are TRBV11-3 and TRBJ2-1; 8 positions agree with TRBD2. Looked up from germline, CDR1 is SGHNT and CDR2 is YENEEA. The V and J ends lost 2 bases and 15 bases, in that order; junction bases with no gene match: 6. The CDR3 length is 12 residues. In nucleotides, the CDR3 is TGTGCCAGCAGCTTAAGAGCGGGAGTGCCGTTCTTC. It encodes CASSLRAGVPFF.

This clonotype occurred once. With a much larger clone just one base away, this may be a read error. The chain joins TRBV2 to TRBJ1-6, with TRBD1 identical over 9 bases. Germline CDR1 is SNHLY and CDR2 is FYNNEI. The CDR3 is 16 residues long. The CDR3 reads CASSDRGGTGLSPVHF. DNA for the CDR3: TGTGCCAGCAGTGATAGAGGCGGGACAGGGCTTTCACCCGTCCACTTT.

The chain uses TRBV3-1 and TRBJ2-7; the match to TRBD1 covers 10 bases. The CDR3 has 14 amino acids. J gave up 1 base and V 4 bases, and 1 base lay outside the gene matches. Germline V CDR1 and CDR2: LGHDT, YNNKEL (reference sequence). This chain's CDR3 is CASSPGQGSYEQYF. In DNA, the CDR3 is TGTGCCAGCAGCCCGGGACAGGGGTCCTACGAGCAGTACTTC.

The chain has TRBV5-1 and TRBJ2-1, with D perhaps matching TRBD1 (6 bases). V shed 9 bases and J shed 5 bases, with 12 bases lying between them. The germline V gene encodes CDR1 SGHRS and CDR2 YFSETQ. The CDR3 is made up of 12 amino acids. The CDR3 sequence: CANRQADNEQFF. In DNA, the CDR3 is TGCGCCAACAGACAGGCTGACAATGAGCAGTTCTTC.

This clonotype was recorded at least ten times. This sequence joins TRBV2 and TRBJ2-3; D is ambiguous. This CDR3 contains 10 residues. Trimming pared 3 bases from V and 14 bases from J, leaving 9 bases between. Germline lookup yields CDR1 SNHLY and CDR2 FYNNEI. CDR3 residues: CASSDASLYF. The CDR3 DNA reads as TGTGCCAGCAGTGACGCGTCTCTGTATTTT.

By share, this clonotype counts as medium-sized (0.01 to 0.1%). The chain is built from TRBV6-1 and TRBJ2-7; TRBD2 matches at 11 bases. The CDR3 length is 16 residues. J gave up 7 bases and V 3 bases, and 11 bases lay outside the gene matches. Germline V gene lookup returns CDR1 MNHNS and CDR2 SASEGT. CDR3 residues: CASSDRLSGRAWEQYF. The CDR3, as DNA: TGTGCCAGCAGTGATAGGCTTAGCGGGAGGGCCTGGGAGCAGTACTTC.

V and J are TRBV20-1 and TRBJ2-5; no reliable D call. Trimming removed 8 bases at V and 0 bases at J, with 10 bases between. The CDR3 is 12 amino acids. The germline gives CDR1 DFQATT, CDR2 SNEGSKA (reference sequence). The CDR3, as DNA: TGCAGTTCAGGCCGGTACCAAGAGACCCAGTACTTC. It translates to CSSGRYQETQYF.

Comments on this clonotype: A much larger clone differs by one base, so this may be a read error. J is TRBJ2-7 and V is TRBV10-3; D unclear. Germline values: CDR1 ENHRY, CDR2 SYGVKD. The CDR3 is made up of 14 amino acids. Between the trimmed V and J ends, which lost 4 bases and 7 bases, there was a span of 17 bases. DNA for the CDR3: TGTGCCATCAGTGTAGGCATCCCCCCTGAGGAGCAGTACTTC. Its protein is CAISVGIPPEEQYF.

This clonotype was seen a few times. The chain employs TRBV6-1 and TRBJ1-1; D is unresolved. Trimming removed 1 base at V and 11 bases at J, with 11 bases between. The CDR3 spans 12 residues. From germline, CDR1 is MNHNS and CDR2 SASEGT. CDR3: CASSEGTRVAFF. Written as DNA, the CDR3 is TGTGCCAGCAGTGAAGGGACTCGGGTCGCTTTCTTT.

A few counts support this clonotype. The chain combines TRBV5-5 with TRBJ1-1; 7 nucleotides match TRBD1. J was trimmed by 1 base and V by 4 bases; bases with no gene match: 1. In germline, CDR1 is SGHKS, CDR2 YYEKEE (reference sequence). CDR3 length: 13 residues. The CDR3, as DNA: TGTGCCAGCAGCAGGGGGCGGAACACTGAAGCTTTCTTT. It yields the protein CASSRGRNTEAFF. The full variable domain, its missing parts supplied by reference TRBV5-5 and TRBJ1-1, is DAGVTQSPTHLIKTRGQQVTLRCSPISGHKSVSWYQQVLGQGPQFIFQYYEKEERGRGNFPDRFSARQFPNYSSELNVNALLLGDSALYLCASSRGRNTEAFFGQGTRLTVV.

This chain uses TRBV6-2 or TRBV6-3 with TRBJ2-2; tentative D call: TRBD1 (6 bases). The germline gives CDR1 MNHEY, CDR2 SVGEGT. This CDR3 is 16 amino acids long. V lost 6 bases and J lost 5, with 19 bases in between. CDR3 sequence reads: CASRGPRQVATGELFF. DNA of the CDR3: TGTGCCAGCAGGGGGCCTCGACAGGTGGCGACCGGGGAGCTGTTTTTT.

Comments on this clonotype: It may be a read error: a sequence one base away is much more abundant. The chain has TRBV9 and TRBJ2-1; D gene ambiguous. The V gene's germline CDR1 is SGDLS and CDR2 YYNGEE. The ends were cut back, 4 bases at V and 8 bases at J, with 10 bases in the middle. The CDR3 length is 12 residues. CDR3 protein: CASSPPGYEQFF. CDR3 DNA: TGTGCCAGCAGCCCCCCCGGGTATGAGCAGTTCTTC. Together with reference TRBV9 and TRBJ2-1, the CDR3 gives the full variable domain: DSGVTQTPKHLITATGQRVTLRCSPRSGDLSVYWYQQSLDQGLQFLIQYYNGEERAKGNILERFSAQQFPDLHSELNLSSLELGDSALYFCASSPPGYEQFFGPGTRLTVL.

This clonotype has just a few counts. This rearrangement joins TRBV10-3 to TRBJ2-3; 8 bases agree with TRBD2. CDR3 length: 15 amino acids. J lost 1 base, V lost 10 bases, and 10 bases had no gene match. Germline V CDR1 and CDR2: ENHRY, SYGVKD. The CDR3 loop is CATQGAGDGTDTQYF. The CDR3 nucleotides read TGTGCCACCCAGGGAGCGGGAGACGGCACAGATACGCAGTATTTT.

The V and J genes are TRBV5-1 and TRBJ2-1, with a weak D call TRBD1 (6 bases). CDR1 SGHRS and CDR2 YFSETQ come from the germline V gene. CDR3 length: 16 amino acids. Trimming removed 0 bases at V and 0 bases at J, with 10 bases between. The CDR3 DNA sequence: TGCGCCAGCAGCTTGGTGGGACACTACTCCTACAATGAGCAGTTCTTC. This translates into CASSLVGHYSYNEQFF. Looking up the rest from reference TRBV5-1 and TRBJ2-1 gives the full variable domain: KAGVTQTPRYLIKTRGQQVTLSCSPISGHRSVSWYQQTPGQGLQFLFEYFSETQRNKGNFPGRFSGRQFSNSRSEMNVSTLELGDSALYLCASSLVGHYSYNEQFFGPGTRLTVL.

The chain carries TRBV19 and TRBJ1-1; possibly TRBD1 for D (5 bases). In germline, CDR1 is LNHDA, CDR2 SQIVND (reference sequence). CDR3 length: 15 amino acids. V was shortened by 0 bases and J by 7 bases, with 15 bases between the two germline ends. The CDR3 DNA reads TGTGCCAGTAGTATAGATATTCAGGGTCGAAATGAAGCTTTCTTT. The encoded protein is CASSIDIQGRNEAFF.

Comment on this clonotype: It may be a read error: a sequence one base away is much more abundant. The rearrangement uses TRBV6-2 or TRBV6-3 and TRBJ2-7, with a tentative D call TRBD2 (6 bases). The V end was cut by 0 bases, the J end by 0 bases, with 12 bases between. The germline V gene encodes CDR1 MNHEY and CDR2 SVGEGT. The CDR3 loop spans 16 amino acids. The CDR3 DNA is TGTGCCAGCAGTTACTCCGGGACTCCAACCTCCTACGAGCAGTACTTC. Translation: CASSYSGTPTSYEQYF.